These T cell receptor beta chains were read from a single sample in a study of cytomegalovirus exposure and HLA in healthy donors. Libraries were prepared by immunoSEQ multiplex PCR; TCRdb keeps only in-frame clonotypes and omits some of them. This table holds over 45,000 clones, around 81% found once. The specimen was PBMCs. Receptors were obtained from a boy aged 5-17 years in good health and CMV-seropositive. CDR3s leave out the opening cysteine and the closing phenylalanine or tryptophan.

j_gene,v_gene,len,CDR3aa
TRBJ2-5,TRBV14,14,ASSQGWTSGQETQY
TRBJ2-3,TRBV7-2,13,ASSFGGLGTDTQY
TRBJ2-3,TRBV6-1,11,ASSRGQADTQY
TRBJ1-2,TRBV18,11,ASSPRTSDGYT
TRBJ1-6,TRBV11-2,12,ASSLVGSGSPLH
TRBJ2-5,TRBV15,12,ATARQGGRETQY
TRBJ1-1,TRBV27,10,ASSLSNGEAF
TRBJ2-3,TRBV5-5,13,ASSLAWGGTDTQY
TRBJ2-1,TRBV7-8,13,ASIVTGDSYNEQF
TRBJ2-7,TRBV15,12,ATSRVESSYEQY
TRBJ2-7,TRBV5-6,12,ASSLVVSRHEQY
TRBJ2-7,TRBV5-4,13,ASSFAGGPVGEQY
TRBJ1-4,TRBV4-2,16,ASSQDNPRASAREKLF
TRBJ1-5,TRBV12-1,12,ASSHSPRGQPQH
TRBJ1-2,TRBV16,11,ASSRRVQEGYT
TRBJ1-1,TRBV6-6,11,ASTEIHGTEAF
TRBJ1-2,TRBV7-9,9,ASSLLRDIT
TRBJ1-5,TRBV5-6,10,ASSSGVHPQH
TRBJ2-5,TRBV29-1,10,SGTGGEETQY
TRBJ1-5,TRBV6-5,12,ASKSDISNQPQH
TRBJ1-1,TRBV7-6,11,ASSPGQVTEAF
TRBJ1-1,TRBV27,12,ASGAGNLYTEAF
TRBJ2-3,TRBV10-3,13,AISGLDRPTDTQY
TRBJ1-1,TRBV4-1,11,ASSLAGSAEAF
TRBJ2-2,TRBV9,11,ASSVFHSGELF
TRBJ2-1,TRBV6-6,14,ASSYSPLRGNNEQF
TRBJ1-4,TRBV19,14,ASNVDLFTTNEKLF
TRBJ2-5,TRBV7-9,12,ASSIPDRDRTQY